This TCR beta chain comes out of a study of molecular identifiers for immune sequencing clone quantification. Each CDR3 protein gets one entry after TCRdb re-called the PCR reads with MiXCR. The sample carries about 100,000 distinct CDR3 sequences, roughly 34% recorded once. Note on this clonotype: Its matching antigen is unknown.

Findings and limits, study-wide: Reports indicate spiked Jurkat TCR RNA from one cell could be found among roughly 980,000 naive cells.

Naive CD8 sequencing libraries were generated from roughly 18,000 to 920,000 sorted cells, with 10%, 30% or 50% RNA as input. Germline-derived CDR1 and CDR2 are SGHTA and FQGNSA. This CDR3 spans 14 amino acids. Trimming shortened V by 3 bases and J by 6 bases, and 12 bases separated the two germline ends. Sequencing was carried out using naive CD8+ T cells from blood, with Jurkat cell RNA spiked in. Subset in this sample: FACS-sorted CD8+CD4-CCR7+CD45RA+ naive T cells. The TCR originated in a human donor in good health. Some libraries in this study had Jurkat cell RNA spiked in. The genes are TRBV7-2 and TRBJ2-1, with D unresolved. The CDR3 coding sequence is TGTGCCAGCAGCTTCCCAGTCAAGGGCAATGAGCAGTTCTTC. Amino acid sequence: CASSFPVKGNEQFF.